This TCR beta chain was obtained from a study of CD8 T cells in Susac syndrome. Sequencing of TCR beta covered CD8+ and CD4+ T cells obtained from blood. TEMRA cells were FACS-enriched and CD8+ and CD4+ T cells negatively isolated. RNA was extracted with the RNeasy kit, and a quantity of roughly 0.5 to 1 ug was reverse transcribed using random hexamers. A multiplex approach, immunoSEQ multiplex PCR, amplified TCR beta CDR3 across 54 Vbeta and 13 Jbeta. A single record per CDR3 protein comes from TCRdb applying MiXCR to the immunoSEQ multiplex PCR reads. The table records 160,000 or so distinct CDR3 sequences, around 95% of them present only once. Germline V lookup: CDR1 MNHEY, CDR2 SVGAGI. The V and J ends lost 11 bases and 3 bases respectively, with 10 bases between them. This CDR3 has 11 residues.

Sequencing was carried out using CD4+ T cells from PBMCs. This receptor was taken from a human donor in good health. The chain employs TRBV6-5 and TRBJ1-2; D unclear. The CDR3 nucleotides read TGTGCCTCTTGGGGTCACTATGGCTACACCTTC. Translating gives CASWGHYGYTF.